This T cell receptor beta chain was retrieved from a study of T-cell reconstitution after alpha-beta-depleted transplantation in children. General observations from the study: Several hundred graft clones that had expanded were reportedly the source of alpha-beta T cells about two months after transplant. T-cell numbers and diversity one year post-transplant derived largely from freshly generated T cells. At day 60, the high TCRbeta diversity found in some patients originated from recipient T cells and thymic progenitors that had survived.

TCRbeta library construction was performed incorporating unique molecular identifiers. TCRdb analysed the PCR reads with MiXCR anew, one entry per CDR3 protein. The data show hundreds of thousands of distinct CDR3 sequences, 15% to 20% seen once. Germline CDR1 is DFQATT and CDR2 is SNEGSKA (reference sequence). The CDR3 sequence is 13 residues long. V gave up 7 bases and J gave up 6 bases, with 16 bases separating them. As for this clonotype: Its antigen is unknown.

The TCR comes from a boy in the first two years of life who had a stem cell transplant for Wiskott-Aldrich syndrome, so the T cells may come from the graft donor. This rearrangement joins TRBV20-1 to TRBJ2-1; D is unclear. The sample in question was PBMCs, mostly from graft donor cells, obtained 360 days after TCRalphabeta/CD19-depleted stem cell transplant. This chain's CDR3 is CSVKKSAINEQFF. DNA of the CDR3: TGCAGTGTTAAGAAGAGCGCGATCAATGAGCAGTTCTTC.